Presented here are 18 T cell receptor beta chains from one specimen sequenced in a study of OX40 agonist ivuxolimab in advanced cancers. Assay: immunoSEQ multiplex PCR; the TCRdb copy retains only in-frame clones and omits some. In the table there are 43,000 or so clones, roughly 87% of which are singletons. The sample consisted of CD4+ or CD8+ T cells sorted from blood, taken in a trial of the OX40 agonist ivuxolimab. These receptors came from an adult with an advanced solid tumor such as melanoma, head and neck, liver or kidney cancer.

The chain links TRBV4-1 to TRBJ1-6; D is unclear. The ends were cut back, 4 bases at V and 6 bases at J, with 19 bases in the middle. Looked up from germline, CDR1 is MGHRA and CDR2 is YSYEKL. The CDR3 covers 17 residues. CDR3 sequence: CASSPLEAARRNSPLHF. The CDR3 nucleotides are TGCGCCAGCAGCCCCCTTGAGGCAGCTAGGCGTAATTCACCCCTCCACTTT.

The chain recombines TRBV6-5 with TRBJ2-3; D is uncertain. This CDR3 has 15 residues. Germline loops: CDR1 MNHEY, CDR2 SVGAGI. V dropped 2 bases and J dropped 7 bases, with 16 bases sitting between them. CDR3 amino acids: CASSYGKPLRHTQYF. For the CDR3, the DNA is TGTGCCAGCAGTTACGGTAAACCTTTGCGGCATACGCAGTATTTT.

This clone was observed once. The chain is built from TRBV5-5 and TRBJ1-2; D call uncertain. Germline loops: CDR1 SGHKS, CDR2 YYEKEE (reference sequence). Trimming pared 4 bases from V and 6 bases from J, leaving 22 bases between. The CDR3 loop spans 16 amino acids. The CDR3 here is CASSRRTGSRSDGYTF. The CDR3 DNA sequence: TGTGCCAGCAGCAGGAGGACCGGGTCCAGGAGCGATGGCTACACCTTC.

The CDR3 coding sequence is TGTGCAAGTCGCTCCCGGGACCACCTGCGTCTATACGAGCAGTACTTC. Translated: CASRSRDHLRLYEQYF. The genes are TRBV12-2 and TRBJ2-7. TRBV12-2 is deemed a pseudogene. The CDR3 length is 16 residues.

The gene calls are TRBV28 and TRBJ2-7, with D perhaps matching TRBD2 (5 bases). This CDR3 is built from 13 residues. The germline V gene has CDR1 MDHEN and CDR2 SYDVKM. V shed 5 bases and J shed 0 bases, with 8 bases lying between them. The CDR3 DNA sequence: TGTGCCAGCAGTCTTCGGGGCTCCTACGAGCAGTACTTC. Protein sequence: CASSLRGSYEQYF.

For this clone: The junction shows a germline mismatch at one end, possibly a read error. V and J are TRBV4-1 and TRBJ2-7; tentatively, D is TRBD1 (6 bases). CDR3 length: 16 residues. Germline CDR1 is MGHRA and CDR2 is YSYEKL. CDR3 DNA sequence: TGTGCCAGCAGCCATCCTCACAGGGACGGCGCCTACGAGCAGTACTTC. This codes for CASSHPHRDGAYEQYF.

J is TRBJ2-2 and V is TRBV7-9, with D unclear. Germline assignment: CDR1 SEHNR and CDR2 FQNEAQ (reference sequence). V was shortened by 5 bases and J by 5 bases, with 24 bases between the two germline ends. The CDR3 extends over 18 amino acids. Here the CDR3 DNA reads TGTGCCAGCAGCCTTTCTATAGAGCTAGAAACTAAGACCGGGGAGCTGTTTTTT. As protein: CASSLSIELETKTGELFF.

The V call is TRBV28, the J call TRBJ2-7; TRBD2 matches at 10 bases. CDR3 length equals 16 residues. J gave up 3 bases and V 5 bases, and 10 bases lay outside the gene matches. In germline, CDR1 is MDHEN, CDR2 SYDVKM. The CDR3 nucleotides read TGTGCCAGCAGTCCAGGGGGGGCTAGCGGGAGCTACGAGCAGTACTTC. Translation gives CASSPGGASGSYEQYF.

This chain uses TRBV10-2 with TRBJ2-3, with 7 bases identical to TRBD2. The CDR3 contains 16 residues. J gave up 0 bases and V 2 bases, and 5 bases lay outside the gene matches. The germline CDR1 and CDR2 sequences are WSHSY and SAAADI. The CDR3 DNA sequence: TGCGCCAGCAGTGAGGGAAGCGGGGCAAGCACAGATACGCAGTATTTT. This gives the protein CASSEGSGASTDTQYF.

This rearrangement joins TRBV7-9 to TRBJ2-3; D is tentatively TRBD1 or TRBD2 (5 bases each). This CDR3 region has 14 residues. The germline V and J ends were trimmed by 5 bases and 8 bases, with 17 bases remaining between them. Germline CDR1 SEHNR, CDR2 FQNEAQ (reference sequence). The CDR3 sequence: CASSQRGQRVTQYF. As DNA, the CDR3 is TGTGCCAGCAGCCAGAGGGGCCAAAGGGTTACGCAGTATTTT.

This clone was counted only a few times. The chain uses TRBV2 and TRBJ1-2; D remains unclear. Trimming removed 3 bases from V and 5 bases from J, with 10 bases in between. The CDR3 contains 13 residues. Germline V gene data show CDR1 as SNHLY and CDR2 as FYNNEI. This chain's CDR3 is CASSEERAYGYTF. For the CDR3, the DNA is TGTGCCAGCAGTGAGGAGAGGGCGTATGGCTACACCTTC.

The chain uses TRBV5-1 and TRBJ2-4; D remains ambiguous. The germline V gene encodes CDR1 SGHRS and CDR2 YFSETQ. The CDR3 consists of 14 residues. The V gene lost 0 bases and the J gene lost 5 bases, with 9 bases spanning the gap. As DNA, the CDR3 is TGCGCCAGCAGCTTGGTTTATAGTCAAAACATTCAGTACTTC. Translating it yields CASSLVYSQNIQYF.

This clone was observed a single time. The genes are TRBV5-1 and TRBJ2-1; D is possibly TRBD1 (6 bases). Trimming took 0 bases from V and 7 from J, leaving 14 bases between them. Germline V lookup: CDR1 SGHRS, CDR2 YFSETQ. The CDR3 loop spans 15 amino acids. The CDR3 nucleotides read TGCGCCAGCAGCTTGGTGACGAAAACAGGGAATGAGCAGTTCTTC. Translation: CASSLVTKTGNEQFF.

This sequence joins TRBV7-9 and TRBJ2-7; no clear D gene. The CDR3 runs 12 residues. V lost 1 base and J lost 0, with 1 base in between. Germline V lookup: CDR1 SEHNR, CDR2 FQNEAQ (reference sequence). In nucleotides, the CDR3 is TGTGCCAGCAGCTTAGTCTCCTACGAGCAGTACTTC. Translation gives CASSLVSYEQYF.

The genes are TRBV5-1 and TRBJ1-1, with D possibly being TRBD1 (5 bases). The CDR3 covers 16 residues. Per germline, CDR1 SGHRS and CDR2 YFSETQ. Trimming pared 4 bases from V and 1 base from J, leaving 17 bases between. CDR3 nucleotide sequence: TGCGCCAGCAGCCTGGGACTGGGAATGGGGAACACTGAAGCTTTCTTT. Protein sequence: CASSLGLGMGNTEAFF.

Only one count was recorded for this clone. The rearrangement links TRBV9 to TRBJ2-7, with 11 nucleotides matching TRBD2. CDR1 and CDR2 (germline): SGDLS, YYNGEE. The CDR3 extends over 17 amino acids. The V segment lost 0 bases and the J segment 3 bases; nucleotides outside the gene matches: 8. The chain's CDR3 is CASSVALGLAGNYEQYF. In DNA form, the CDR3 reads TGTGCCAGCAGCGTAGCCTTAGGACTAGCGGGCAACTACGAGCAGTACTTC.

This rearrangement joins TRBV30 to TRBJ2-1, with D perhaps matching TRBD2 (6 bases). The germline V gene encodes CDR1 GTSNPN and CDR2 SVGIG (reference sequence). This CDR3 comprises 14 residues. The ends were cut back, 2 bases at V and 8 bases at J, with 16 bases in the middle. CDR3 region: CAWSPGLGGYEQFF. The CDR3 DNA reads TGTGCCTGGAGTCCGGGACTGGGCGGGTATGAGCAGTTCTTC.

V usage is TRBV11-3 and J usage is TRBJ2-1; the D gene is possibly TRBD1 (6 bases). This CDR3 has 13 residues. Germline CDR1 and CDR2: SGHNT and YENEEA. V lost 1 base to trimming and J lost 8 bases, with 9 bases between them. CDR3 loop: CASSLVAGDEQFF. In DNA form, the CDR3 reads TGTGCCAGCAGCTTAGTGGCAGGGGATGAGCAGTTCTTC.